This TCR beta chain was recorded in a study of CD8+CD57+ T cells in acquired aplastic anemia. About the research overall: Sorted CD4+ and CD8+ cells gave an average of approximately 3 ug of DNA.

This clonotype was counted many times. Its antigen is unknown. CDR3 length: 13 residues. The V and J ends lost 8 bases and 7 bases, in that order; junction bases with no gene match: 8. Notes on the study in general: Patients shared twenty-nine CD8+ CDR3 sequences with controls.

Investigators profiled TCR beta VDJ and CDR3 from genomic DNA template. Using its own MiXCR run on the reads, TCRdb lists one record per CDR3 protein. The table has about 190,000 distinct CDR3 sequences, 55% to 70% seen once. The origin of this receptor is a human donor with severe aplastic anemia or a healthy control (not recorded which). The J gene is TRBJ1-1, the V gene TRBV12-3 or TRBV12-4, with TRBD1 identical over 9 bases. Sequences were obtained from sorted CD4+, CD8+, or CD8+CD57+ T cells (not recorded which) from PBMCs. This CDR3 is CASGPQGAVEAFF. The CDR3 DNA reads as TGTGCCAGCGGGCCACAGGGGGCTGTTGAAGCTTTCTTT.